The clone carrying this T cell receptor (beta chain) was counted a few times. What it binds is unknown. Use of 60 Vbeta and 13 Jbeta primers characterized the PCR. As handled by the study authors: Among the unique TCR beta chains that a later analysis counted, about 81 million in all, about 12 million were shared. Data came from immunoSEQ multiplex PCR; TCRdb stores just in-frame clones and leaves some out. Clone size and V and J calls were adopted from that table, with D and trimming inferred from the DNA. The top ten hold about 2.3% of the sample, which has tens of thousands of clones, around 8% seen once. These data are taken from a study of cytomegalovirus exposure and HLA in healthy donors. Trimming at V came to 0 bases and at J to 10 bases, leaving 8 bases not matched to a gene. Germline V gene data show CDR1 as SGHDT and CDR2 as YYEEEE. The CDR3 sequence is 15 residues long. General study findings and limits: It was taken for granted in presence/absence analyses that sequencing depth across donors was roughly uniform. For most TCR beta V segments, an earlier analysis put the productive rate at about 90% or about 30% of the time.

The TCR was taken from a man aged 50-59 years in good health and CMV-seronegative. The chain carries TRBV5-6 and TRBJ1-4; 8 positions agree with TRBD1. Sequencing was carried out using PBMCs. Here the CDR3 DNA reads TGTGCCAGCAGCTTGGGGGACAGGAAATCACCAAAACTGTTTTTT. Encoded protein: CASSLGDRKSPKLFF.